Listed here are 22 T cell receptor beta chains from one sample, sequenced in a study of blood T cell repertoires in COVID-19. Only in-frame clones appear in the TCRdb table, and some are missing; sequencing was by immunoSEQ multiplex PCR. The sample shows tens of thousands of clones, around 87% of them seen only once. The sample taken for sequencing was peripheral blood. These receptors all come from a man aged 50 to 59 with active COVID-19.

The chain employs TRBV18 and TRBJ1-2; 12 bases fit TRBD1. Trimming cost V 4 bases and J 5 bases; bases outside gene matches: 8. This CDR3 is 16 amino acids long. Per germline, CDR1 KGHSH and CDR2 LQKENI. The chain's CDR3 is CASSLGTGGALYGYTF. The DNA of the CDR3 is TGTGCCAGCTCACTCGGGACAGGGGGCGCCTTATATGGCTACACCTTC.

The V call is TRBV5-4, the J call TRBJ2-7, with D possibly being TRBD2 (5 bases). V was trimmed by 4 bases and J by 6 bases, leaving 14 bases between them. CDR3 size: 13 residues. Germline CDR1 SGHNT, CDR2 YYREEE (reference sequence). CDR3 DNA: TGTGCCAGCAGCAACGGGCTAGCTAGCGAGCAGTACTTC. Protein: CASSNGLASEQYF.

The chain couples TRBV28 to TRBJ1-2; D unclear. V was cut by 6 bases and J by 7 bases, with 15 bases left in between. CDR3 size: 13 residues. Germline CDR1 MDHEN, CDR2 SYDVKM. CDR3 sequence (DNA): TGTGCCAGCAGCCGAGACCGGGTGGTTGGCTACACCTTC. Translation gives CASSRDRVVGYTF.

This chain joins TRBV28 and TRBJ2-2; 9 nucleotides line up with TRBD2. Germline V gives CDR1 MDHEN, CDR2 SYDVKM. J gave up 7 bases and V 2 bases, and 8 bases lay outside the gene matches. The CDR3 consists of 16 residues. This chain's CDR3 is CASSLPQREDLGELFF. In DNA, the CDR3 is TGTGCCAGCAGTTTACCGCAGCGGGAGGATCTCGGGGAGCTGTTTTTT.

V is TRBV10-3 and J is TRBJ2-7; D gene uncertain. CDR3 length: 12 residues. Trimming pared 3 bases from V and 5 bases from J, leaving 8 bases between. Germline V lookup: CDR1 ENHRY, CDR2 SYGVKD. CDR3 nucleotides: TGTGCCATCAGTGAATCAGGTAACGAGCAGTACTTC. This translates into CAISESGNEQYF.

The V and J genes are TRBV3-1 (or the pseudogene TRBV3-2) and TRBJ1-4; possible D gene TRBD1, 6 bases. Germline CDR1 is LGHDT and CDR2 is YNNKEL (reference sequence). The V gene lost 2 bases and the J gene lost 3 bases, with 10 bases spanning the gap. The CDR3 runs to 15 residues. For the CDR3, the DNA is TGTGCCAGCAGCCAAATGACAGGTTCTAATGAAAAACTGTTTTTT. This sequence encodes CASSQMTGSNEKLFF.

This chain connects TRBV3-1 (or the pseudogene TRBV3-2) to TRBJ1-6; possibly TRBD1 for D (6 bases). The CDR3 consists of 18 residues. V was cut by 3 bases and J by 2 bases, with 17 bases left in between. Germline CDR1 LGHDT, CDR2 YNNKEL (reference sequence). In DNA, the CDR3 is TGTGCCAGCAGCCATGAGGAGGGGGGGGGCCCCTATAATTCACCCCTCCACTTT. It is translated as CASSHEEGGGPYNSPLHF.

The chain links TRBV19 to TRBJ1-5, with D possibly TRBD1 on 5 matching bases. With 5 bases removed from V and 9 bases from J, the gap between germline ends came to 14 bases. This CDR3 region has 13 residues. Germline V gives CDR1 LNHDA, CDR2 SQIVND (reference sequence). CDR3 bases: TGTGCCAGTAGTTGGGGACTCGGGGGGCCCCAGCATTTT. Protein sequence: CASSWGLGGPQHF.

This chain joins TRBV6-5 and TRBJ1-5, with 9 nucleotides matching TRBD1. CDR3 size: 14 residues. Trimming cost V 8 bases and J 7 bases; bases outside gene matches: 9. Germline assignment: CDR1 MNHEY and CDR2 SVGAGI. The CDR3 reads CASLPTTGGQPQHF. In DNA form, the CDR3 reads TGTGCCAGCTTACCGACGACAGGGGGACAGCCCCAGCATTTT.

J is TRBJ1-1 and V is TRBV18; D is unclear. V was clipped by 4 bases and J by 3 bases, with 9 bases between them. CDR1 and CDR2 (germline): KGHSH, LQKENI. The CDR3 extends over 13 amino acids. Here the CDR3 DNA reads TGTGCCAGCTCACGAGGGCTGGACACTGAAGCTTTCTTT. Residues: CASSRGLDTEAFF. Based on the CDR3 plus reference TRBV18 and TRBJ1-1, the full variable domain is NAGVMQNPRHLVRRRGQEARLRCSPMKGHSHVYWYRQLPEEGLKFMVYLQKENIIDESGMPKERFSAEFPKEGPSILRIQQVVRGDSAAYFCASSRGLDTEAFFGQGTRLTVV.

V gene TRBV7-8 combines with J gene TRBJ2-1, with D perhaps matching TRBD2 (5 bases). Germline values: CDR1 SGHVS, CDR2 FQNEAQ. This CDR3 is built from 13 residues. Trimming took off 5 bases at V and 3 bases at J, with 8 bases between the two ends. The CDR3 protein is CASSRTLYNEQFF. As DNA, the CDR3 is TGTGCCAGCAGCCGGACTCTCTACAATGAGCAGTTCTTC.

This chain uses TRBV18 with TRBJ2-2; no clear D. The CDR3 is made up of 15 amino acids. The V end was cut by 3 bases, the J end by 0 bases, with 8 bases between. In germline, CDR1 is KGHSH, CDR2 LQKENI. This CDR3 is CASSPPETNTGELFF. The CDR3 DNA is TGTGCCAGCTCACCGCCCGAGACGAACACCGGGGAGCTGTTTTTT.

V gene TRBV7-3 combines with J gene TRBJ2-3; 8 bases agree with TRBD1. V dropped 2 bases and J dropped 0; count of bases not matched to a gene: 7. Germline CDR1 SGHTA, CDR2 FQGTGA. The CDR3 covers 17 residues. Written as DNA, the CDR3 is TGTGCCAGCAGCTTACCTTCCGGGACAGGAAGCACAGATACGCAGTATTTT. Translated, it gives CASSLPSGTGSTDTQYF.

The rearrangement joins TRBV27 to TRBJ1-5; 8 bases match TRBD1. There are 16 residues in the CDR3. With 4 bases clipped from V and 5 bases from J, the junction kept 10 bases outside the gene matches. The germline CDR1 and CDR2 sequences are MNHEY and SMNVEV (reference sequence). CDR3 nucleotide sequence: TGTGCCAGCAGTTCCCGGACAGGGCTCGCTTATCAGCCCCAGCATTTT. This codes for CASSSRTGLAYQPQHF.

This clone was picked up one time. V is TRBV5-5 and J is TRBJ2-7; 7 bases are shared with TRBD1. CDR1 is SGHKS, CDR2 YYEKEE, per germline (reference sequence). This CDR3 contains 15 residues. Trimming cost V 0 bases and J 6 bases; bases outside gene matches: 9. The CDR3 DNA sequence: TGTGCCAGCAGCTTGGTGGCCAGGGGGTTATCCGAGCAGTACTTC. This translates into CASSLVARGLSEQYF.

The CDR3 DNA follows: TGTGCCAGCAATCTTCCGGGGACATCATCCTCCTACGAGCAGTACTTC. Translation gives CASNLPGTSSSYEQYF. The chain links TRBV28 to TRBJ2-7; D might be TRBD1 (6 bases). Looked up from germline, CDR1 is MDHEN and CDR2 is SYDVKM. This CDR3 comprises 16 residues. The V end was cut by 7 bases, the J end by 0 bases, with 19 bases between.

The rearrangement links TRBV7-9 to TRBJ2-1; 7 bases line up with TRBD2. The CDR3 is 16 amino acids. The J segment lost 4 bases and the V segment lost 5 bases, leaving 11 bases of the junction unmatched. Germline V gene data show CDR1 as SEHNR and CDR2 as FQNEAQ (reference sequence). The CDR3 DNA reads as TGTGCCAGCAGCCTACCACGGGCTAGCGGTTACAATGAGCAGTTCTTC. Protein sequence: CASSLPRASGYNEQFF.

DNA of the CDR3: TGTGCCGGCCGGGACAGGGGTAATTCACCCCTCCACTTT. Translated: CAGRDRGNSPLHF. The chain joins TRBV6-6 to TRBJ1-6, with 10 bases identical to TRBD1. V gave up 11 bases and J gave up 6 bases; unmatched junction bases: 4. From germline, CDR1 is MNHNY and CDR2 SVGAGI (reference sequence). This CDR3 is built from 13 residues.

This clone has only a few counts. The chain combines TRBV27 with TRBJ2-3, with D hard to call. Germline CDR1 reads MNHEY; CDR2 reads SMNVEV (reference sequence). V lost 0 bases to trimming and J lost 3 bases, with 10 bases between them. CDR3 length: 15 residues. The CDR3 DNA is TGTGCCAGCAGTTTATCTGACGCTAGGACAGATACGCAGTATTTT. Amino acid sequence: CASSLSDARTDTQYF.

This chain connects TRBV25-1 to TRBJ2-7; TRBD1 agrees at 9 bases. The CDR3 consists of 16 residues. In germline, CDR1 is MGHDK, CDR2 SYGVNS. V was pared by 4 bases and J by 2 bases, with 9 bases of the junction left unmatched. The CDR3, as DNA: TGTGCCAGCAGTGCGAAACCGGGACAGGGCGCCTACGAGCAGTACTTC. The encoded protein is CASSAKPGQGAYEQYF.

The chain uses TRBV12-3 or TRBV12-4 and TRBJ1-1; a possible D gene is TRBD1 (6 bases). The CDR3 loop spans 12 amino acids. The ends were cut back, 5 bases at V and 3 bases at J, with 7 bases in the middle. The CDR3 DNA is TGTGCCAGCAGTCAGGGGTACACTGAAGCTTTCTTT. It translates to CASSQGYTEAFF.

The rearrangement links TRBV7-6 to TRBJ2-7; 7 bases are a match to TRBD1. The CDR3 runs to 17 residues. After removal of 1 base from V and 1 base from J, the junction contained 10 bases not matched to a gene. The germline V gene encodes CDR1 SGHVS and CDR2 FNYEAQ. Here the CDR3 DNA reads TGTGCCAGCAGCTTAGAATTCCCGACAGGGCAATCCTACGAGCAGTACTTC. This gives the protein CASSLEFPTGQSYEQYF.